This is a list of T cell receptor beta chains from one sample in a study of T-cell reconstitution after alpha-beta-depleted transplantation in children. Each CDR3 protein is one row after TCRdb ran MiXCR on the PCR reads. The sample carries approximately 170,000 distinct CDR3 sequences, around 10% recorded once. The specimen was PBMCs, collected before TCRalphabeta/CD19-depleted stem cell transplant. These receptors came from a boy between 2 and 10 years old with acute myeloid leukemia, due to receive a stem cell transplant. Each CDR3 is given with its conserved first and last residue. A D gene is named only where the DNA matches it firmly. The listing skips clone size in some rows; elsewhere it reads once, few, many or a size class.

clone size	V gene	J gene	D gene	CDR3 DNA	CDR3 protein
many	TRBV3-1	TRBJ1-2	-	TGTGCCAGCAGCCAATCGACCTCTAGAGTCTCCTTC	CASSQSTSRVSF
many	TRBV7-2	TRBJ2-3	-	TGTGCCAGCAGCTCGTCTCGGGATACGCAGTATTTT	CASSSSRDTQYF
many	TRBV6-5	TRBJ1-3	TRBD1	TGTGCCAGCAGTTACGGGGACAGGGCGTCTGGAAACACCATATATTTT	CASSYGDRASGNTIYF
many	TRBV28	TRBJ2-7	TRBD2	TGTGCCAGCAGTTTGTGGGGTAGTAGCGGGAGACGGTACTTC	CASSLWGSSGRRYF
many	TRBV5-1	TRBJ2-7	TRBD1	TGCGCCAGCAGCTTTGGTACAGGGGAAGAGCAGTACTTC	CASSFGTGEEQYF
many	TRBV28	TRBJ2-2	-	TGTGCCAGCAGCCCTCGTGGGGGGGAGCTGTTTTTT	CASSPRGGELFF
many	TRBV20-1	TRBJ2-3	TRBD2	TGCAGTGCTAGTCGGGGGGGCACAGATACGCAGTATTTT	CSASRGGTDTQYF
many	TRBV5-1	TRBJ2-3	TRBD2	TGCGCCAGCAGCCAAGGGACTAGCGGGACCCCCACAGATACGCAGTATTTT	CASSQGTSGTPTDTQYF
many	TRBV27	TRBJ2-1	TRBD2	TGTGCCAGCAGTTCAGGACTAGCGGGACCCAATGAGCAGTTCTTC	CASSSGLAGPNEQFF
few	TRBV19	TRBJ2-2	-	TGTGCCAGTAGTATTGGGTCGTTCGGGGAGCTGTTTTTT	CASSIGSFGELFF
-	TRBV4-1	TRBJ1-2	-	TGCGCCAGCAGCTGGGGGGTAAGACAGGCGTACTATGGCTACACCTTC	CASSWGVRQAYYGYTF
-	TRBV21-1	TRBJ1-2	-	TGTGCCAGCAGCAAAGCGGGGCGGCAGGGGATTGACTATGGCTACACCTTC	CASSKAGRQGIDYGYTF
many	TRBV27	TRBJ2-2	TRBD2	TGTGCCAGCAGCCGACTAGCGGGGGGGAACACCGGGGAGCTGTTTTTT	CASSRLAGGNTGELFF
few	TRBV30	TRBJ1-3	TRBD1	TGTGCCTGGAGTGTCTCCGGGACAGGTCTCCTCTCTGGAAACACCATATATTTT	CAWSVSGTGLLSGNTIYF
many	TRBV5-1	TRBJ2-1	-	TGCGCCAGCAGCTTGGGGGGGACTGGTGGCGACAATGAGCAGTTCTTC	CASSLGGTGGDNEQFF
many	TRBV7-2	TRBJ1-4	-	TGTGCCAGCAGCCCGGGCTTCAGTAATGAAAAACTGTTTTTT	CASSPGFSNEKLFF
many	TRBV7-2	TRBJ1-1	-	TGTGCCAGCAGCTTAGCGCAGAGCGTGAACACTGAAGCTTTCTTT	CASSLAQSVNTEAFF
many	TRBV29-1	TRBJ2-3	-	TGCAGCGTTGAATTGTCCCGGGGAGCGAGGACAGATACGCAGTATTTT	CSVELSRGARTDTQYF
many	TRBV2	TRBJ1-6	-	TGTGCCAGCAGAGTCAATAATTCACCCCTCCACTTT	CASRVNNSPLHF
many	TRBV5-1	TRBJ2-5	-	TGCGCCAGCAGCCCTAGGGTCCCCTTGGCAGTACAAGAGACCCAGTACTTC	CASSPRVPLAVQETQYF
many	TRBV5-1	TRBJ1-2	-	TGCGCCAGCAGCTTGGATTCTGGCTGGAGCTATGGCTACACCTTC	CASSLDSGWSYGYTF
few	TRBV30	TRBJ2-7	TRBD1	TGTGCCTGTCGTATACAGGGGGCCTACGAGCAGTACTTC	CACRIQGAYEQYF
many	TRBV29-1	TRBJ2-2	-	TGCAGCGTTGAAGCCTCACGGGGGCATAACGGGGAGCTGTTTTTT	CSVEASRGHNGELFF
many	TRBV28	TRBJ1-5	-	TGTGCCAGCAGACACGGGACACGGCGAGGGCCTAATCAGCCCCAGCATTTT	CASRHGTRRGPNQPQHF
many	TRBV15	TRBJ2-1	TRBD2	TGTGCCACCAGCAGTGTACATAGCGGGGGGGCAAATGAGCAGTTCTTC	CATSSVHSGGANEQFF
many	TRBV6-5	TRBJ1-4	-	TGTGCCAGCAGTTACTCGACATCTCCGGGTAATGAAAAACTGTTTTTT	CASSYSTSPGNEKLFF
many	TRBV4-1	TRBJ1-2	-	TGCGCCAGCAGCCAAACTCCCGTGGAGGAGATCTATGGCTACACCTTC	CASSQTPVEEIYGYTF
many	TRBV7-7	TRBJ2-7	-	TGTGCCAGCAGCTTCCAGGAATCCTCCTCCGAGCAGTACTTC	CASSFQESSSEQYF
-	TRBV4-1	TRBJ2-2	-	TGCGCCAGCCGCCAGGACCGCTTTCCAAGGGGCGCCCCCGGGGAGCTGTTTTTT	CASRQDRFPRGAPGELFF
many	TRBV20-1	TRBJ2-2	-	TGCAGTGCTACCCAGCTAACTAACACCGGGGAGCTGTTTTTT	CSATQLTNTGELFF
-	TRBV11-2	TRBJ2-2	-	TGTGCCAGCCGACCCCCCACCGGGGAGCTGTTTTTT	CASRPPTGELFF
few	TRBV5-1	TRBJ2-2	TRBD1	TGCGCCAGCAGCAGGACAGGGATCGGGGAGCTGTTTTTT	CASSRTGIGELFF
-	TRBV6-2/TRBV6-3	TRBJ1-1	-	TGTGCCAGCAGTAACCTCCCCGGGGAGAACACTGAAGCTTTCTTT	CASSNLPGENTEAFF
-	TRBV5-4	TRBJ2-3	-	TGTGCCAGCAGCTTGGAGCCACCCACAGATACGCAGTATTTT	CASSLEPPTDTQYF
many	TRBV5-1	TRBJ1-1	TRBD1	TGCGCCAGCAGCACCGGACAGGGGGCAAGAGCTTTCTTT	CASSTGQGARAFF
many	TRBV12-3/TRBV12-4	TRBJ1-1	-	TGTGCCAGCAGTTTTCAGAGCCTTAACACTGAAGCTTTCTTT	CASSFQSLNTEAFF
many	TRBV5-5	TRBJ1-1	-	TGTGCCAGCAGCTTACAGCCTGGTGGCACTGAAGCTTTCTTT	CASSLQPGGTEAFF
many	TRBV5-1	TRBJ2-5	-	TGCGCCAGCAGCTTTACTGTCCAAGAGACCCAGTACTTC	CASSFTVQETQYF
many	TRBV4-1	TRBJ2-5	TRBD2	TGCGCCAGCAGCCAATCTAGCGGGACTCAAGAGACCCAGTACTTC	CASSQSSGTQETQYF
-	TRBV12-3/TRBV12-4	TRBJ1-1	-	TGTGCCAGCTGGTCGCGATTGAACACTGAAGCTTTCTTT	CASWSRLNTEAFF
-	TRBV3-1	TRBJ1-1	-	TGTGCCAGCAGCCAAGTTTTCAGCACTGAAGCTTTCTTT	CASSQVFSTEAFF
-	TRBV24-1	TRBJ2-7	-	TGTGCCACCAGCCACGACGACGGGCGCGTCTACGAGCAGTACTTC	CATSHDDGRVYEQYF
many	TRBV20-1	TRBJ2-5	-	TGCAGTGCCCCCGACCGACAGGTCCAAGAGACCCAGTACTTC	CSAPDRQVQETQYF
-	TRBV12-3/TRBV12-4	TRBJ2-4	TRBD1	TGTGCCAGCTGTTTACTGTCGACAGGGGGACTAGCCAAAAACATTCAGTACTTC	CASCLLSTGGLAKNIQYF
many	TRBV7-6	TRBJ2-5	-	TGTGCCAGCAGCGCCCCAGGCAGGGTAGGAGAGACCCAGTACTTC	CASSAPGRVGETQYF